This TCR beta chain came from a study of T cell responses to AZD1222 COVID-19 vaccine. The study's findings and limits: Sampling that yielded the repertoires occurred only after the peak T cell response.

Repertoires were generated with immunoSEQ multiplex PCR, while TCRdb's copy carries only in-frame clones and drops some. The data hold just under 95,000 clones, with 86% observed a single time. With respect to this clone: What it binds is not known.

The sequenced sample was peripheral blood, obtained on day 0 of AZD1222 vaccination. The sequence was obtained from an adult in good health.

CDR3 region: CASSPGGAGRYNSPLHF. CDR3 coding DNA: TGTGCCAGCAGCCCAGGTGGGGCAGGCCGTTATAATTCACCCCTCCACTTT. This rearrangement joins TRBV7-9 to TRBJ1-6; D is perhaps TRBD1 (5 bases). Germline V lookup: CDR1 SEHNR, CDR2 FQNEAQ (reference sequence). The V end was cut by 5 bases, the J end by 4 bases, with 18 bases between. The CDR3 is 17 amino acids.